Below are 20 T cell receptor beta chains sequenced from a single sample in a study of human T cells and chemical hapten exposure (dated by TCRdb to the early 2020s). Library preparation was by RACE. The sequencing machine was a NextSeq 500. Starting from the raw public reads, TCRdb applied fastp trimming at Q25, assembled clones with MiXCR and retained in-frame beta chains. Each CDR3 protein gets just one entry, which takes the most common genes and DNA from the rows behind it. The sample table holds around 42,000 distinct CDR3 sequences, of which around 12% were seen once. The ten most abundant clones make up approximately 5.3% of the sample. This specimen's time point label, per the study, means: pre-sensitization, week 0. In the paper's terms, the treatment or condition label means: therapeutic diphenylcyclopropenone sensitization with weekly scalp DPC. This specimen consisted of whole blood, obtained in connection with sensitization to the hapten diphenylcyclopropenone (DPC). The receptor set was obtained from a woman aged 25 to 39 with alopecia areata. Some clones in this sample may be carry-over from other donors' samples.

A remark on this clonotype: With a much larger clone just one base away, this may be a read error. The V gene is TRBV6-6, the J gene TRBJ1-5; D remains ambiguous. From germline, CDR1 is MNHNY and CDR2 SVGAGI (reference sequence). This CDR3 has 14 residues. Trimming cost V 7 bases and J 5 bases, with 15 bases left between them. CDR3 loop: CASTVVGTYQPQHF. As DNA, the CDR3 is TGTGCCAGCACCGTAGTGGGTACCTATCAGCCCCAGCATTTT.

In its sample, this clonotype was seen many times. The chain couples TRBV12-3 or TRBV12-4 to TRBJ2-3, with D possibly called TRBD1 or TRBD2 (5 bases each). Trimming removed 5 bases at V and 4 bases at J, with 13 bases between. The CDR3 loop spans 14 amino acids. CDR3 residues: CASSGGGKADTQYF. CDR3 bases: TGTGCCAGCAGTGGGGGTGGGAAAGCAGATACGCAGTATTTT.

This clonotype was observed a handful of times. J is TRBJ1-2 and V is TRBV20-1; D call uncertain. Germline-derived CDR1 and CDR2 are DFQATT and SNEGSKA (reference sequence). Trimming cost V 1 base and J 2 bases, with 8 bases left between them. This CDR3 spans 13 amino acids. CDR3 in amino acids: CSARGTANYGYTF. The CDR3 nucleotides read TGCAGTGCTAGAGGGACGGCCAACTATGGCTACACCTTC.

This clonotype was observed a few times. This chain links TRBV12-3 or TRBV12-4 with TRBJ2-7, with 7 nucleotides matching TRBD2. This CDR3 is built from 14 residues. V shed 5 bases and J 2 bases; nucleotides not matched to a gene: 6. CDR3 coding DNA: TGTGCCAGCAGTCTCCGGGACTACCCCTACGAGCAGTACTTC. Translated, it gives CASSLRDYPYEQYF.

This clonotype was seen ten or more times. The J gene is TRBJ1-2, the V gene TRBV3-1; 7 bases agree with TRBD1. CDR3 size: 15 residues. The germline CDR1 and CDR2 sequences are LGHDT and YNNKEL (reference sequence). V lost 3 bases and J lost 1; bases outside the gene matches: 5. CDR3 sequence (DNA): TGTGCCAGCAGCCAGGGACGACAGGGTAACTATGGCTACACCTTC. It specifies CASSQGRQGNYGYTF. The full variable domain, with the rest looked up from reference TRBV3-1 and TRBJ1-2, is DTAVSQTPKYLVTQMGNDKSIKCEQNLGHDTMYWYKQDSKKFLKIMFSYNNKELIINETVPNRFSPKSPDKAHLNLHINSLELGDSAVYFCASSQGRQGNYGYTFGSGTRLTVV.

At least ten counts were recorded for this clonotype. The chain recombines TRBV5-1 with TRBJ2-7; 8 nucleotides line up with TRBD1. Germline CDR1 reads SGHRS; CDR2 reads YFSETQ. This CDR3 is 16 amino acids long. Trimming removed 0 bases from V and 7 bases from J; junction bases left unmatched: 12. In DNA, the CDR3 is TGCGCCAGCAGCTTGGAAGCCCAGGGGGCTATCGGTGAGCAGTACTTC. Protein sequence: CASSLEAQGAIGEQYF.

CDR3 nucleotide sequence: TGTGCCAGAAATCCCTTACGTGGGAAGAAGACCCAGTACTTC. Translated, it gives CARNPLRGKKTQYF. The rearrangement joins TRBV19 to TRBJ2-5; D gene ambiguous. V was pared by 9 bases and J by 6 bases, with 20 bases between. This CDR3 spans 14 amino acids. CDR1 is LNHDA, CDR2 SQIVND, per germline (reference sequence). The full variable domain, rest sourced from reference TRBV19 and TRBJ2-5, is DGGITQSPKYLFRKEGQNVTLSCEQNLNHDAMYWYRQDPGQGLRLIYYSQIVNDFQKGDIAEGYSVSREKKESFPLTVTSAQKNPTAFYLCARNPLRGKKTQYFGPGTRLLVL.

In this sample, this clonotype turned up a few times. CDR3 loop: CASSLIGGARTDTQYF. CDR3 sequence (DNA): TGTGCCAGCAGCTTGATCGGGGGCGCGAGGACAGATACGCAGTATTTT. The chain carries TRBV5-6 and TRBJ2-3; D may be TRBD1 or TRBD2 (6 bases each). Germline V gene lookup returns CDR1 SGHDT and CDR2 YYEEEE. V lost 1 base and J lost 3, with 15 bases in between. The CDR3 has 16 residues.

Only a few counts were recorded for this clonotype. The rearrangement uses TRBV11-2 and TRBJ2-1, with 10 bases aligning to TRBD2. Germline loops: CDR1 SGHAT, CDR2 FQNNGV. The CDR3 runs 14 residues. The V gene end was trimmed by 0 bases and the J gene end by 12 bases; junction bases not matched to a gene: 5. The CDR3 DNA reads TGTGCCAGCAGCTTAGAACCTAGCGGGAGAGGGCAGTTCTTC. Translation gives CASSLEPSGRGQFF.

This clonotype was recorded at least ten times. The chain uses TRBV7-2 and TRBJ2-1, with 8 bases aligning to TRBD1. This CDR3 is 16 amino acids long. Germline assignment: CDR1 SGHTA and CDR2 FQGNSA. The J segment lost 7 bases and the V segment lost 1 base, leaving 9 bases of the junction unmatched. The CDR3 reads CASSLGDRKRTNEQFF. CDR3 nucleotides: TGTGCCAGCAGCTTAGGGGACAGGAAAAGGACTAATGAGCAGTTCTTC.

The gene calls are TRBV20-1 and TRBJ2-1; 12 nucleotides match TRBD2. CDR1 and CDR2 (germline): DFQATT, SNEGSKA (reference sequence). The V gene end was trimmed by 2 bases and the J gene end by 8 bases; junction bases not matched to a gene: 7. The CDR3 has 15 residues. Written as DNA, the CDR3 is TGCAGTGCTAGAAGACTAGCGGGAGTCCACGATGAGCAGTTCTTC. This sequence encodes CSARRLAGVHDEQFF.

This clonotype was found many times. The V gene is TRBV7-9, the J gene TRBJ2-1, with 8 nucleotides matching TRBD2. Per germline, CDR1 SEHNR and CDR2 FQNEAQ (reference sequence). V lost 5 bases, J lost 7 bases, and 7 bases stayed unmatched. The CDR3 contains 14 residues. The CDR3 region is CASSPSGSMNEQFF. Written as DNA, the CDR3 is TGTGCCAGCAGCCCGAGCGGGAGCATGAATGAGCAGTTCTTC. The whole variable domain, remainder taken from reference TRBV7-9 and TRBJ2-1, is DTGVSQNPRHKITKRGQNVTFRCDPISEHNRLYWYRQTLGQGPEFLTYFQNEAQLEKSRLLSDRFSAERPKGSFSTLEIQRTEQGDSAMYLCASSPSGSMNEQFFGPGTRLTVL.

This chain connects TRBV27 to TRBJ2-2, with TRBD2 matching 12 bases. Trimming at V came to 6 bases and at J to 3 bases, leaving 8 bases not matched to a gene. The germline gives CDR1 MNHEY, CDR2 SMNVEV (reference sequence). The CDR3 spans 17 residues. CDR3 amino acids: CASSRLAGGRDTGELFF. CDR3 DNA: TGTGCCAGCAGCCGTCTAGCGGGAGGGCGGGACACCGGGGAGCTGTTTTTT.

By frequency in the sample, this clonotype is medium-sized. The rearrangement joins TRBV7-9 to TRBJ1-2, with D unclear. CDR1 is SEHNR and CDR2 is FQNEAQ in the germline V gene (reference sequence). The CDR3 consists of 17 residues. The germline V and J ends were trimmed by 3 bases and 7 bases, with 24 bases remaining between them. The DNA of the CDR3 is TGTGCCAGCAGCTTTGGCGAACCGGGATCCCGGAACGGTGGCTACACCTTC. Protein sequence: CASSFGEPGSRNGGYTF.

In DNA, the CDR3 is TGTGCCAGCATTGAACAGGGGGTCACAGATACGCAGTATTTT. Its translation is CASIEQGVTDTQYF. The J gene is TRBJ2-3, the V gene TRBV6-6; TRBD1 aligns across 8 bases. Germline V lookup: CDR1 MNHNY, CDR2 SVGAGI (reference sequence). The CDR3 has 14 amino acids. V was pared by 7 bases and J by 2 bases, with 5 bases of the junction left unmatched.

This clonotype appeared many times. The V call is TRBV20-1, the J call TRBJ2-3; 12 bases fit TRBD2. The CDR3 has 14 amino acids. The germline CDR1 and CDR2 sequences are DFQATT and SNEGSKA (reference sequence). Trimming at V came to 4 bases and at J to 5 bases, leaving 4 bases not matched to a gene. The CDR3 region is CSATSGRAGDTQYF. The CDR3 DNA reads TGCAGTGCTACTAGCGGGAGGGCAGGAGATACGCAGTATTTT.

The chain recombines TRBV19 with TRBJ2-3; no firm D call. This CDR3 comprises 13 residues. Germline CDR1 LNHDA, CDR2 SQIVND (reference sequence). With 4 bases removed from V and 2 bases from J, the gap between germline ends came to 7 bases. The DNA for the CDR3 is TGTGCCAGTAGTAACAGAGCCACAGATACGCAGTATTTT. Translating gives CASSNRATDTQYF. Complete variable domain (other parts from reference TRBV19 and TRBJ2-3): DGGITQSPKYLFRKEGQNVTLSCEQNLNHDAMYWYRQDPGQGLRLIYYSQIVNDFQKGDIAEGYSVSREKKESFPLTVTSAQKNPTAFYLCASSNRATDTQYFGPGTRLTVL.

In its sample, this clonotype was seen many times. V and J are TRBV5-1 and TRBJ2-1, with TRBD2 matching over 7 bases. The CDR3 has 16 residues. V shed 4 bases, J shed 2 bases, and the junction held 9 bases outside the gene matches. The germline CDR1 and CDR2 sequences are SGHRS and YFSETQ. The CDR3 is CASSMVPSGPYNEQFF. The DNA for the CDR3 is TGCGCCAGCAGCATGGTCCCTAGCGGACCCTACAATGAGCAGTTCTTC.

In its sample, this clonotype was seen many times. The V call is TRBV5-1, the J call TRBJ1-2; perhaps TRBD1 as D (5 bases). Germline CDR1 is SGHRS and CDR2 is YFSETQ. The CDR3 has 15 amino acids. The ends were cut back, 4 bases at V and 6 bases at J, with 19 bases in the middle. CDR3 in DNA: TGCGCCAGCAGCAAACTTTCAGGGATCGGCGATGGCTACACCTTC. The encoded protein is CASSKLSGIGDGYTF.

This clonotype was observed many times. The chain recombines TRBV7-8 with TRBJ1-5, with a weak D call TRBD1 (5 bases). The CDR3 runs to 13 residues. Germline V gene lookup returns CDR1 SGHVS and CDR2 FQNEAQ. Trimming stripped 5 bases from V and 7 bases from J, with 12 bases between. DNA of the CDR3: TGTGCCAGCAGCCTACGGGGCGGGCAGCCCCAGCATTTT. Protein sequence: CASSLRGGQPQHF.